The clone carrying this T cell receptor beta chain is medium-sized (0.01 to 0.1%) within its sample. Antigen unknown. Ahead of DNA extraction, samples held roughly 0.85-11 million cryopreserved PBMC each. These data come from a study of long-term antiretroviral therapy in people with HIV. Findings and limits, study-wide: Controls exceeded HIV repertoires in CDR3 length range. Blood was collected between the mid-2000s and the late 2010s, possibly under older ART regimens. Diversity rose after ART but stayed below transplant donor controls.

Running of the v3.0 immunoSEQ assay took place at survey level. Some clones are missing from TCRdb's copy, which holds only in-frame ones; the method was immunoSEQ multiplex PCR. This table holds 9,500 to 12,000 clones, roughly four fifths found once. V was pared by 2 bases and J by 7 bases, with 8 bases between. This CDR3 is 12 amino acids long. Germline-derived CDR1 and CDR2 are MNHNY and SVGAGI (reference sequence). This chain connects TRBV6-6 to TRBJ1-1, with a weak D call TRBD1 (5 bases). The receptor was isolated from a man in his forties with HIV. The sequencing used unsorted PBMCs, collected 1.8 years after starting antiretroviral therapy. The CDR3 here is CASSYPGLEAFF. The CDR3 coding sequence is TGTGCCAGCAGTTACCCGGGACTTGAAGCTTTCTTT.